This is a list of T cell receptor beta chains from one sample in a study of brain metastases from non-small cell lung cancer. Data came from immunoSEQ multiplex PCR; TCRdb stores just in-frame clones and leaves some out. Among approximately 3,900 clones, 90% were seen once, and the ten largest hold 3% to 4%. Specimen: primary lung tumor tissue. All receptors come from a donor older than 35 with non-small cell lung cancer. Each CDR3 is given with its conserved first and last residue. D genes are given only for firm matches. Size is stated for part of the rows, as once, few or many counts, or as a class when the clone is expanded.

j_gene: TRBJ1-5
v_gene: TRBV7-8
d_gene: NA
abundance: NA
CDR3aa: CASSLLDTRNQPQHF
CDR3nt: TGTGCCAGCAGCCTCCTGGACACGCGCAATCAGCCCCAGCATTTT

j_gene: TRBJ1-3
v_gene: TRBV29-1
d_gene: NA
abundance: NA
CDR3aa: CSAGSGNTIYF
CDR3nt: TGCAGCGCTGGGTCTGGAAACACCATATATTTT

j_gene: TRBJ2-5
v_gene: TRBV7-6
d_gene: TRBD2
abundance: NA
CDR3aa: CASSSLGLAGWSYQETQYF
CDR3nt: TGTGCCAGCAGCTCCCTTGGACTAGCGGGATGGTCGTACCAAGAGACCCAGTACTTC

j_gene: TRBJ1-6
v_gene: TRBV9
d_gene: NA
abundance: once
CDR3aa: CASSVEGYRNSPLHF
CDR3nt: TGTGCCAGCAGCGTAGAGGGGTATCGGAATTCACCCCTCCACTTT

j_gene: TRBJ1-1
v_gene: TRBV7-2
d_gene: TRBD1
abundance: NA
CDR3aa: CASSLGQGLPFF
CDR3nt: TGTGCCAGCAGCTTAGGACAGGGACTGCCTTTCTTT

j_gene: TRBJ2-2
v_gene: TRBV15
d_gene: TRBD1
abundance: NA
CDR3aa: CATSRGTGGRLNTGELFF
CDR3nt: TGTGCCACCAGCAGAGGGACAGGGGGTAGATTGAACACCGGGGAGCTGTTTTTT

j_gene: TRBJ1-6
v_gene: TRBV5-4
d_gene: TRBD1
abundance: NA
CDR3aa: CASSREKGQGQSPLHF
CDR3nt: TGTGCCAGCAGCCGGGAAAAAGGACAGGGGCAATCACCCCTCCACTTT

j_gene: TRBJ2-3
v_gene: TRBV9
d_gene: NA
abundance: few
CDR3aa: CASSVGGASTDTQYF
CDR3nt: TGTGCCAGCAGCGTGGGAGGTGCTAGCACAGATACGCAGTATTTT

j_gene: TRBJ2-7
v_gene: TRBV7-3
d_gene: NA
abundance: NA
CDR3aa: CASSLSGNSGEQYF
CDR3nt: TGTGCCAGCAGCTTATCGGGGAACTCCGGCGAGCAGTACTTC

j_gene: TRBJ1-2
v_gene: TRBV19
d_gene: NA
abundance: NA
CDR3aa: CASSMVGQTYGYTF
CDR3nt: TGTGCCAGTAGTATGGTCGGACAGACCTATGGCTACACCTTC

j_gene: TRBJ1-5
v_gene: TRBV5-1
d_gene: NA
abundance: NA
CDR3aa: CASSLEGYNQPQHF
CDR3nt: TGCGCCAGCAGCTTGGAAGGGTACAATCAGCCCCAGCATTTT

j_gene: TRBJ1-1
v_gene: TRBV6-1
d_gene: NA
abundance: NA
CDR3aa: CASSAGTRGGNTEAFF
CDR3nt: TGTGCTAGCAGTGCCGGGACAAGGGGCGGGAACACTGAAGCTTTCTTT

j_gene: TRBJ2-7
v_gene: TRBV5-4
d_gene: TRBD1
abundance: NA
CDR3aa: CASSYGTASYEQYF
CDR3nt: TGTGCCAGCAGCTACGGGACAGCCAGCTACGAGCAGTACTTC

j_gene: TRBJ2-2
v_gene: TRBV9
d_gene: TRBD2
abundance: NA
CDR3aa: CASSVALAGNTGELFF
CDR3nt: TGTGCCAGCAGCGTAGCCCTAGCGGGCAACACCGGGGAGCTGTTTTTT

j_gene: TRBJ1-6
v_gene: TRBV5-6
d_gene: TRBD1
abundance: NA
CDR3aa: CASSHSATGWESPLHF
CDR3nt: TGTGCCAGCAGCCATTCCGCGACAGGGTGGGAGTCACCCCTCCACTTT

j_gene: TRBJ1-1
v_gene: TRBV15
d_gene: TRBD1
abundance: NA
CDR3aa: CATSRAQGVNTEAFF
CDR3nt: TGTGCCACCAGCAGAGCACAGGGGGTGAACACTGAAGCTTTCTTT

j_gene: TRBJ1-1
v_gene: TRBV5-1
d_gene: TRBD1
abundance: NA
CDR3aa: CASRGPGQGYTEAFF
CDR3nt: TGCGCCAGCAGGGGCCCGGGACAGGGGTACACTGAAGCTTTCTTT

j_gene: TRBJ1-2
v_gene: TRBV7-2
d_gene: NA
abundance: NA
CDR3aa: CASSSTGFNYGYTF
CDR3nt: TGTGCCAGCAGCTCGACAGGATTTAACTATGGCTACACCTTC

j_gene: TRBJ1-5
v_gene: TRBV7-9
d_gene: NA
abundance: NA
CDR3aa: CASNPQHF
CDR3nt: TGTGCCAGCAATCCCCAGCATTTT

j_gene: TRBJ1-2
v_gene: TRBV29-1
d_gene: NA
abundance: NA
CDR3aa: CSVEGDANYGYTF
CDR3nt: TGCAGCGTTGAAGGTGACGCGAACTATGGCTACACCTTC

j_gene: TRBJ2-5
v_gene: TRBV7-2
d_gene: NA
abundance: NA
CDR3aa: CASSSTGAGQETQYF
CDR3nt: TGTGCCAGCAGCTCCACGGGAGCGGGCCAAGAGACCCAGTACTTC

j_gene: TRBJ1-6
v_gene: TRBV14
d_gene: NA
abundance: NA
CDR3aa: CASSVEGLRPLHF
CDR3nt: TGTGCCAGCAGTGTCGAAGGCCTTCGACCCCTCCACTTT

j_gene: TRBJ1-2
v_gene: TRBV7-8
d_gene: TRBD1
abundance: NA
CDR3aa: CASSPGQGDYGYTF
CDR3nt: TGTGCCAGCAGCCCGGGACAGGGTGACTATGGCTACACCTTC

j_gene: TRBJ2-3
v_gene: TRBV7-2
d_gene: TRBD2
abundance: NA
CDR3aa: CASSLLSGGGQYF
CDR3nt: TGTGCCAGCAGCTTACTTAGCGGGGGGGGGCAGTATTTT

j_gene: TRBJ2-1
v_gene: TRBV11-3
d_gene: TRBD2
abundance: NA
CDR3aa: CASSLDTSGRSNEQFF
CDR3nt: TGTGCCAGCAGCTTAGATACTAGCGGGAGGTCCAATGAGCAGTTCTTC

j_gene: TRBJ1-2
v_gene: TRBV5-1
d_gene: NA
abundance: once
CDR3aa: CASSPEAEKNYGYTF
CDR3nt: TGCGCCAGCAGTCCCGAGGCGGAAAAGAATTATGGCTACACCTTC

j_gene: TRBJ2-4
v_gene: TRBV27
d_gene: NA
abundance: few
CDR3aa: CASSLFGGGKNIQYF
CDR3nt: TGTGCCAGCAGTTTATTTGGCGGTGGCAAAAACATTCAGTACTTC

j_gene: TRBJ2-3
v_gene: TRBV19
d_gene: TRBD2
abundance: NA
CDR3aa: CASSISFAGADTQYF
CDR3nt: TGTGCCAGTAGTATATCCTTTGCGGGGGCAGATACGCAGTATTTT

j_gene: TRBJ1-4
v_gene: TRBV19
d_gene: NA
abundance: NA
CDR3aa: CASSIIYSVRLNEKLFF
CDR3nt: TGTGCCAGTAGTATTATTTACTCGGTCCGACTTAATGAAAAACTGTTTTTT

j_gene: TRBJ1-5
v_gene: TRBV7-2
d_gene: NA
abundance: NA
CDR3aa: CASSLGSPGQPQHF
CDR3nt: TGTGCCAGCAGCTTAGGGTCACCGGGTCAGCCCCAGCATTTT

j_gene: TRBJ1-1
v_gene: TRBV18
d_gene: NA
abundance: once
CDR3aa: CASSRTGAGEAFF
CDR3nt: TGTGCCAGCTCACGGACGGGGGCGGGTGAAGCTTTCTTT

j_gene: TRBJ1-5
v_gene: TRBV24-1
d_gene: TRBD1
abundance: NA
CDR3aa: CATSDSNGQTGQPQHF
CDR3nt: TGTGCCACCAGTGATTCAAACGGTCAGACAGGGCAGCCCCAGCATTTT

j_gene: TRBJ2-7
v_gene: TRBV24-1
d_gene: NA
abundance: NA
CDR3aa: CATSDRNPTSYEQYF
CDR3nt: TGTGCCACCAGTGACCGCAACCCGACGAGCTACGAGCAGTACTTC

j_gene: TRBJ2-1
v_gene: TRBV29-1
d_gene: NA
abundance: once
CDR3aa: CSVEDLPEQFF
CDR3nt: TGCAGCGTTGAAGATCTTCCTGAGCAGTTCTTC

j_gene: TRBJ1-1
v_gene: TRBV28
d_gene: NA
abundance: NA
CDR3aa: CASSRVGAAEGAFF
CDR3nt: TGTGCCAGCAGTCGTGTTGGGGCCGCCGAAGGAGCTTTCTTT

j_gene: TRBJ2-2
v_gene: TRBV24-1
d_gene: NA
abundance: NA
CDR3aa: CATSGRAGELFF
CDR3nt: TGTGCCACCTCGGGGCGCGCCGGGGAGCTGTTTTTT

j_gene: TRBJ1-6
v_gene: TRBV6-5
d_gene: NA
abundance: NA
CDR3aa: CASNQLPSASPLHF
CDR3nt: TGTGCCAGCAACCAACTGCCTTCGGCTTCACCCCTCCACTTT

j_gene: TRBJ1-1
v_gene: TRBV6-2/TRBV6-3
d_gene: NA
abundance: NA
CDR3aa: CASSYTNTEAFF
CDR3nt: TGTGCCAGCAGTTACACGAACACTGAAGCTTTCTTT